The TCR beta chain under discussion was sequenced for a study of shared clonotypes between healthy human individuals. About the research overall: The donor pool was made up of a couple of women and three men aged 18 to 49.

Sequenced by immunoSEQ multiplex PCR; TCRdb stores in-frame clones only, minus some. This table holds 600,000 to 750,000 clones, over 60% found once. Germline V lookup: CDR1 SNHLY, CDR2 FYNNEI. The CDR3 runs 15 residues. V lost 6 bases, J lost 0 bases, and 9 bases lay in between. Findings and caveats of the study: Unshared clonotypes carried lower generation probabilities than those common to all four donors.

The healthy adult donors were HIV-negative and reported no recent acute infections or vaccinations. Details on this clone: The antigen remains unidentified.

Sequenced: memory CD4+ T cells sorted from blood. Specified subset: CD45RA-negative fraction. This receptor was obtained from a woman in her twenties or thirties in good health. The chain combines TRBV2 with TRBJ1-6; D not certain. The CDR3 DNA reads as TGTGCCAGCAGAACAGTGAGCTCCTATAATTCACCCCTCCACTTT. It codes for CASRTVSSYNSPLHF. Full variable domain (missing parts from reference TRBV2 and TRBJ1-6): EPEVTQTPSHQVTQMGQEVILRCVPISNHLYFYWYRQILGQKVEFLVSFYNNEISEKSEIFDDQFSVERPDGSNFTLKIRSTKLEDSAMYFCASRTVSSYNSPLHFGNGTRLTVT.